Each of the 30 T cell receptor beta chains below was sequenced from the same sample in a study of cytomegalovirus exposure and HLA in healthy donors. A multiplex PCR was run with 60 Vbeta primers and 13 Jbeta primers. Only in-frame clones appear in the TCRdb table, and some are missing; sequencing was by immunoSEQ multiplex PCR. The profile shows some 150,000 clones, 77% of them singletons. The source material was PBMCs. These TCRs come from a man aged 30 to 39 in good health and CMV-seropositive.

The rearrangement uses TRBV29-1 and TRBJ2-3, with 9 bases identical to TRBD2. The germline CDR1 and CDR2 sequences are SQVTM and ANQGSEA. V was pared by 7 bases and J by 5 bases, with 4 bases of the junction left unmatched. The CDR3 runs to 12 residues. The chain's CDR3 is CSAGGGGDTQYF. The CDR3 region has the DNA TGCAGCGCAGGCGGGGGGGGAGATACGCAGTATTTT.

The chain joins TRBV7-2 to TRBJ1-1; D is possibly TRBD1 (5 bases). Germline loops: CDR1 SGHTA, CDR2 FQGNSA. CDR3 length: 15 amino acids. Between the trimmed V and J ends, which lost 2 bases and 3 bases, there was a span of 13 bases. The CDR3 is CASSLKAGPDTEAFF. The CDR3 DNA follows: TGTGCCAGCAGCTTAAAGGCGGGGCCTGACACTGAAGCTTTCTTT.

This chain's CDR3 is CASSKQADTQYF. Written as DNA, the CDR3 is TGTGCCAGCAGTAAACAGGCAGATACGCAGTATTTT. The genes are TRBV2 and TRBJ2-3; maybe TRBD1 (5 bases). From germline, CDR1 is SNHLY and CDR2 FYNNEI. The V gene lost 5 bases and the J gene lost 4 bases, with 7 bases spanning the gap. This CDR3 spans 12 amino acids.

This clone was counted once. This sequence joins TRBV27 and TRBJ2-7, with TRBD1 matching 11 bases. Germline trimming cut 5 bases from V and 4 bases from J; bases unmatched to any gene: 7. This CDR3 contains 15 residues. Per germline, CDR1 MNHEY and CDR2 SMNVEV (reference sequence). The CDR3 loop is CASSLRDRGLYEQYF. The CDR3 DNA reads TGTGCCAGCAGTCTCCGGGACAGGGGGTTATACGAGCAGTACTTC.

This clone was detected only once. This rearrangement joins TRBV5-1 to TRBJ2-5, with TRBD2 matching 12 bases. Unmatched junction bases numbered 7, after V lost 0 bases and J lost 7 bases. The CDR3 has 16 residues. Germline loops: CDR1 SGHRS, CDR2 YFSETQ. The CDR3 loop is CASSLGLAGAEGTQYF. The CDR3 DNA sequence: TGCGCCAGCAGCTTGGGACTAGCGGGAGCCGAGGGGACCCAGTACTTC.

The chain has TRBV27 and TRBJ2-7, with D possibly matching TRBD2 (5 bases). The germline V and J ends were trimmed by 2 bases and 4 bases, with 12 bases remaining between them. This CDR3 comprises 14 residues. Germline V gives CDR1 MNHEY, CDR2 SMNVEV (reference sequence). The CDR3 loop is CASSLQARGYEQYF. CDR3 sequence (DNA): TGTGCCAGCAGTTTACAGGCCCGAGGGTACGAGCAGTACTTC.

This clone showed up just a few times. The chain links TRBV15 to TRBJ1-2, with D possibly TRBD1 on 6 matching bases. Trimming stripped 0 bases from V and 3 bases from J, with 17 bases between. The length of the CDR3 is 17 residues. In germline, CDR1 is LNHNV, CDR2 YYDKDF (reference sequence). CDR3 loop: CATSRDSLGNRDYGYTF. The CDR3 DNA reads as TGTGCCACCAGCAGAGATTCGCTCGGTAACAGGGACTATGGCTACACCTTC.

A few counts support this clone. The junction does not match germline at one end; this may be a read error. This chain connects TRBV2 to TRBJ2-5; maybe TRBD2 (6 bases). The CDR3 covers 14 residues. CDR1 is SNHLY and CDR2 is FYNNEI in the germline V gene. CDR3 sequence (DNA): TGTGCCAGCACTGAAGGTAGCGGACAACAGACCCAGTACTTC. As protein: CASTEGSGQQTQYF.

This sequence joins TRBV9 and TRBJ2-1, with D uncertain. The CDR3 has 14 amino acids. V was cut by 4 bases and J by 5 bases, with 13 bases left in between. Germline V lookup: CDR1 SGDLS, CDR2 YYNGEE. This CDR3 is CASSPAERDNEQFF. CDR3 DNA sequence: TGTGCCAGCAGCCCAGCAGAGCGAGACAATGAGCAGTTCTTC. Full variable domain (remainder filled in from reference TRBV9 and TRBJ2-1): DSGVTQTPKHLITATGQRVTLRCSPRSGDLSVYWYQQSLDQGLQFLIQYYNGEERAKGNILERFSAQQFPDLHSELNLSSLELGDSALYFCASSPAERDNEQFFGPGTRLTVL.

This chain uses TRBV7-9 with TRBJ2-5; 7 bases align to TRBD2. Trimming cost V 7 bases and J 5 bases; bases outside gene matches: 7. This CDR3 has 13 amino acids. Germline V gives CDR1 SEHNR, CDR2 FQNEAQ (reference sequence). As DNA, the CDR3 is TGTGCCAGCAACCCGTACGGGAGGGAGACCCAGTACTTC. It codes for CASNPYGRETQYF.

This sequence joins TRBV27 and TRBJ2-3; D is perhaps TRBD2 (6 bases). The CDR3 length is 15 residues. V shed 5 bases and J shed 6 bases, with 18 bases lying between them. The germline CDR1 and CDR2 sequences are MNHEY and SMNVEV (reference sequence). The CDR3 region is CASSAPAGPADTQYF. For the CDR3, the DNA is TGTGCCAGCAGTGCCCCAGCGGGCCCCGCGGATACGCAGTATTTT.

The V and J genes are TRBV5-1 and TRBJ1-3, with a weak D call TRBD1 (6 bases). Trimming pared 0 bases from V and 3 bases from J, leaving 7 bases between. The germline V gene has CDR1 SGHRS and CDR2 YFSETQ. There are 14 residues in the CDR3. CDR3 in amino acids: CASSLGTDGNTIYF. The CDR3, as DNA: TGCGCCAGCAGCTTGGGGACAGATGGAAACACCATATATTTT.

V is TRBV5-1 and J is TRBJ2-2; maybe TRBD2 (6 bases). Germline CDR1 reads SGHRS; CDR2 reads YFSETQ. V lost 5 bases, J lost 6 bases, and 11 bases lay in between. There are 13 residues in the CDR3. Written as DNA, the CDR3 is TGCGCCAGCAGTTCGGGACTGGCCGGGGAGCTGTTTTTT. Translating it yields CASSSGLAGELFF.

The chain employs TRBV4-1 and TRBJ2-3, with 13 bases that match TRBD2. CDR1 MGHRA and CDR2 YSYEKL come from the germline V gene. V dropped 0 bases and J dropped 1; count of bases not matched to a gene: 7. CDR3 length: 19 residues. CDR3 region: CASSQDRGLAGEGTDTQYF. The CDR3 DNA reads TGCGCCAGCAGCCAAGATCGCGGACTAGCGGGGGAGGGCACAGATACGCAGTATTTT.

The V call is TRBV5-1, the J call TRBJ1-5; 9 nucleotides agree with TRBD1. Looked up from germline, CDR1 is SGHRS and CDR2 is YFSETQ. The junction had 12 bases not matched to a gene; V was cut back by 8 bases and J by 9 bases. The CDR3 spans 14 residues. Written as DNA, the CDR3 is TGCGCCAGGATGACGGGACAGGGTCGAAGGCCCCAGCATTTT. This codes for CARMTGQGRRPQHF.

The gene calls are TRBV9 and TRBJ2-7; 10 nucleotides line up with TRBD2. The CDR3 runs to 16 residues. J gave up 4 bases and V 0 bases, and 7 bases lay outside the gene matches. Germline CDR1 and CDR2: SGDLS and YYNGEE. CDR3 in amino acids: CASSVGSGGARYEQYF. As DNA, the CDR3 is TGTGCCAGCAGCGTAGGCAGCGGGGGGGCGAGGTACGAGCAGTACTTC.

This clone appeared a single time. The V call is TRBV5-1, the J call TRBJ2-7; the D gene is possibly TRBD2 (5 bases). This CDR3 region has 17 residues. Trimming stripped 4 bases from V and 7 bases from J, with 27 bases between. Germline assignment: CDR1 SGHRS and CDR2 YFSETQ. The CDR3 region has the DNA TGCGCCAGCAGCGAACGATTGACACCGGGATCAAATAGGGAGCAGTACTTC. Amino acids: CASSERLTPGSNREQYF.

V usage is TRBV28 and J usage is TRBJ2-7, with 7 nucleotides matching TRBD1. The trim removed 2 bases at V and 3 bases at J, leaving 4 bases unmatched. There are 14 residues in the CDR3. The germline gives CDR1 MDHEN, CDR2 SYDVKM. Written as DNA, the CDR3 is TGTGCCAGCAGTTTAGAACAGGGGCTCTACGAGCAGTACTTC. Protein sequence: CASSLEQGLYEQYF.

This chain connects TRBV5-1 to TRBJ2-3, with D maybe TRBD2 (5 bases). V was cut by 1 base and J by 1 base, with 10 bases left in between. Germline V gene data show CDR1 as SGHRS and CDR2 as YFSETQ. This CDR3 comprises 15 residues. The CDR3 DNA follows: TGCGCCAGCAGCTTGTGGACTTCAGGCACAGATACGCAGTATTTT. It yields the protein CASSLWTSGTDTQYF.

This sequence joins TRBV5-4 and TRBJ2-7, with 13 bases that match TRBD2. The trim removed 3 bases at V and 3 bases at J, leaving 6 bases unmatched. This CDR3 is 16 amino acids long. The germline V gene encodes CDR1 SGHNT and CDR2 YYREEE (reference sequence). The CDR3: CASSSTSGGALYEQYF. The CDR3 nucleotides read TGTGCCAGCAGCTCTACTAGCGGGGGGGCCCTCTACGAGCAGTACTTC.

This clone was counted a few times. The chain recombines TRBV28 with TRBJ1-1; 9 bases line up with TRBD1. V was clipped by 4 bases and J by 5 bases; unmatched bases: 5. Germline CDR1 MDHEN, CDR2 SYDVKM. The CDR3 runs 14 residues. The DNA of the CDR3 is TGTGCCAGCAGTTCGGACAGGGGAGATACTGAAGCTTTCTTT. Its translation is CASSSDRGDTEAFF.

This chain joins TRBV7-2 and TRBJ2-5; 7 bases match TRBD1. The germline gives CDR1 SGHTA, CDR2 FQGNSA. V lost 2 bases and J lost 7; bases outside the gene matches: 10. The CDR3 runs to 15 residues. CDR3 amino acids: CASSLWQGDFRTQYF. CDR3 nucleotides: TGTGCCAGCAGCTTATGGCAGGGGGATTTCAGGACCCAGTACTTC. The full variable domain, completed using reference TRBV7-2 and TRBJ2-5, is GAGVSQSPSNKVTEKGKDVELRCDPISGHTALYWYRQSLGQGLEFLIYFQGNSAPDKSGLPSDRFSAERTGGSVSTLTIQRTQQEDSAVYLCASSLWQGDFRTQYFGPGTRLLVL.

V and J are TRBV6-6 and TRBJ1-3, with TRBD1 as a possible D gene (5 bases). Per the germline V gene, CDR1 is MNHNY and CDR2 is SVGAGI (reference sequence). Deletions cut 3 bases from V and 8 bases from J, with 11 bases between. This CDR3 is built from 13 residues. The CDR3 loop reads CASSYPETDTIYF. The DNA of the CDR3 is TGTGCCAGCAGTTATCCAGAGACAGACACCATATATTTT.

This chain links TRBV11-3 with TRBJ1-3; 7 nucleotides agree with TRBD1. CDR1 SGHNT and CDR2 YENEEA come from the germline V gene. The CDR3 is 15 amino acids. J gave up 4 bases and V 1 base, and 4 bases lay outside the gene matches. The CDR3 DNA sequence: TGTGCCAGCAGCTTAGGACAGGGCTCCGGAAACACCATATATTTT. It encodes CASSLGQGSGNTIYF.

The chain is built from TRBV29-1 and TRBJ2-2; the match to TRBD1 covers 9 bases. CDR3 length: 14 amino acids. Per the germline V gene, CDR1 is SQVTM and CDR2 is ANQGSEA. Trimming removed 6 bases from V and 5 bases from J; junction bases left unmatched: 7. The CDR3 DNA reads as TGCAGCGTCGGGACAGGGTCTTATACCGGGGAGCTGTTTTTT. Protein sequence: CSVGTGSYTGELFF.

V usage is TRBV6-6 and J usage is TRBJ2-2; TRBD1 is a possible D gene (7 bases). The CDR3 runs 15 residues. Germline CDR1 is MNHNY and CDR2 is SVGAGI (reference sequence). Trimming shortened V by 5 bases and J by 4 bases, and 14 bases separated the two germline ends. CDR3 sequence (DNA): TGTGCCAGCAGTCCCAACAGGGGAGGCACCGGGGAGCTGTTTTTT. It encodes CASSPNRGGTGELFF.

J is TRBJ1-6 and V is TRBV28, with no clear D. Trimming took off 1 base at V and 0 bases at J, with 7 bases between the two ends. The CDR3 spans 16 residues. CDR1 and CDR2 (germline): MDHEN, SYDVKM. The CDR3 DNA reads as TGTGCCAGCAGTTTATTGGGGAGCTCCTATAATTCACCCCTCCACTTT. Translated: CASSLLGSSYNSPLHF.

The sample holds a few counts of this clone. The chain links TRBV11-2 to TRBJ2-1; perhaps TRBD1 as D (5 bases). The CDR3 extends over 14 amino acids. Trimming pared 5 bases from V and 4 bases from J, leaving 12 bases between. Germline V CDR1 and CDR2: SGHAT, FQNNGV. CDR3: CASSPSGSYNEQFF. The CDR3 region has the DNA TGTGCCAGCAGCCCCTCAGGGTCTTACAATGAGCAGTTCTTC.

This chain connects TRBV7-3 to TRBJ1-1, with 12 bases lining up with TRBD1. The CDR3 runs 14 residues. The germline CDR1 and CDR2 sequences are SGHTA and FQGTGA. Unmatched junction bases numbered 8, after V lost 5 bases and J lost 10 bases. The CDR3 region is CASSKSGTGGVAFF. For the CDR3, the DNA is TGTGCCAGCAGCAAATCCGGGACAGGGGGCGTAGCTTTCTTT.

This clone was seen a single time. A read error may produce the germline difference seen at one junction end. V and J are TRBV30 and TRBJ1-2; D unclear. The CDR3 has 13 residues. Germline V gene data show CDR1 as GTSNPN and CDR2 as SVGIG (reference sequence). The CDR3 protein is CAWSPSSRDGYAF. As DNA, the CDR3 is TGTGCCTGGAGTCCCTCGTCCCGGGATGGCTACGCCTTC.